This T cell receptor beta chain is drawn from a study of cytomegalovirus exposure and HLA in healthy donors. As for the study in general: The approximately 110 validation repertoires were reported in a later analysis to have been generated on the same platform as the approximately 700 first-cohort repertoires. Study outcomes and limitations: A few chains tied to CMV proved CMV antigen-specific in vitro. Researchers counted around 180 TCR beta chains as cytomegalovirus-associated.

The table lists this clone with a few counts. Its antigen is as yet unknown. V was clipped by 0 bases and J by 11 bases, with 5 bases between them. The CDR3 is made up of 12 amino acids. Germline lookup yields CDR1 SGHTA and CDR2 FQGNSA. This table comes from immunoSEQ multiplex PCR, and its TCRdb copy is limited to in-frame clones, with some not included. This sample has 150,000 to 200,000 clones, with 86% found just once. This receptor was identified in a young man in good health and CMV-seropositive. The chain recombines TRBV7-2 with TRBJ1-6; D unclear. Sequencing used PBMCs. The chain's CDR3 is CASSLAGTPLHF. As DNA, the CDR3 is TGTGCCAGCAGCTTAGCGGGAACACCCCTCCACTTT.